Below are 11 T cell receptor beta chains sequenced from a single sample in a study of shared clonotypes between healthy human individuals. Method: immunoSEQ multiplex PCR; TCRdb's copy keeps in-frame clones and lacks some. The sample lists about 2.4 million clones, approximately 94% occurring once. The sample was naive CD4+ T cells from PBMCs. Subset noted: CD45RA+ positively selected. These receptors all stem from a man aged 18 to 29 in good health. Some clones in this sample may be carry-over from other donors' samples.

The chain uses TRBV2 and TRBJ1-1; no clear D gene. Germline CDR1 SNHLY, CDR2 FYNNEI. This CDR3 spans 13 amino acids. With 7 bases removed from V and 0 bases from J, the gap between germline ends came to 9 bases. The CDR3 nucleotides read TGTGCCAGCAACCTCGGGGTGAACACTGAAGCTTTCTTT. Protein sequence: CASNLGVNTEAFF.

This clone was seen only once. The chain recombines TRBV28 with TRBJ1-1; the D is unclear. The V gene's germline CDR1 is MDHEN and CDR2 SYDVKM. V lost 10 bases to trimming and J lost 7 bases, with 31 bases between them. This CDR3 contains 17 residues. CDR3: CATSPYWESRAKVEAFF. CDR3 DNA: TGTGCCACCAGCCCTTACTGGGAATCGAGGGCCAAAGTTGAAGCTTTCTTT. Based on the CDR3 plus reference TRBV28 and TRBJ1-1, the full variable domain is DVKVTQSSRYLVKRTGEKVFLECVQDMDHENMFWYRQDPGLGLRLIYFSYDVKMKEKGDIPEGYSVSREKKERFSLILESASTNQTSMYLCATSPYWESRAKVEAFFGQGTRLTVV.

The rearrangement joins TRBV5-1 to TRBJ2-5, with D perhaps given as TRBD1 or TRBD2 (5 bases each). This CDR3 is 13 amino acids long. From germline, CDR1 is SGHRS and CDR2 YFSETQ. V was clipped by 5 bases and J by 4 bases, with 12 bases between them. Here the CDR3 DNA reads TGCGCCAGCAGATCCGGGACCTTAGAGACCCAGTACTTC. Translating gives CASRSGTLETQYF.

The chain combines TRBV28 with TRBJ2-1; 7 nucleotides agree with TRBD1. With 8 bases clipped from V and 0 bases from J, the junction kept 7 bases outside the gene matches. The CDR3 has 15 residues. Germline V lookup: CDR1 MDHEN, CDR2 SYDVKM. The CDR3 DNA sequence: TGTGCCAGCCTCTCCAGGGGGAGCTCCTACAATGAGCAGTTCTTC. This encodes CASLSRGSSYNEQFF. Full variable domain (missing parts from reference TRBV28 and TRBJ2-1): DVKVTQSSRYLVKRTGEKVFLECVQDMDHENMFWYRQDPGLGLRLIYFSYDVKMKEKGDIPEGYSVSREKKERFSLILESASTNQTSMYLCASLSRGSSYNEQFFGPGTRLTVL.

The table lists this clone with a count of one. The V call is TRBV27, the J call TRBJ2-3, with D possibly matching TRBD2 (5 bases). The CDR3 is made up of 12 amino acids. V was clipped by 10 bases and J by 6 bases, with 14 bases between them. The germline V gene has CDR1 MNHEY and CDR2 SMNVEV (reference sequence). The CDR3 DNA follows: TGTGCCACCTCCCTCGGGGAGGATACGCAGTATTTT. Amino acid sequence: CATSLGEDTQYF.

J is TRBJ2-1 and V is TRBV30; 9 bases align to TRBD2. Trimming took 4 bases from V and 0 from J; bases not matched to a gene: 1. The CDR3 totals 14 residues. The germline V gene has CDR1 GTSNPN and CDR2 SVGIG (reference sequence). CDR3 amino acids: CAWTSGNSYNEQFF. CDR3 sequence (DNA): TGTGCCTGGACTAGCGGGAACTCCTACAATGAGCAGTTCTTC. Using reference TRBV30 and TRBJ2-1 for the parts outside the CDR3, the full variable domain is SQTIHQWPATLVQPVGSPLSLECTVEGTSNPNLYWYRQAAGRGLQLLFYSVGIGQISSEVPQNLSASRPQDRQFILSSKKLLLSDSGFYLCAWTSGNSYNEQFFGPGTRLTVL.

The chain is built from TRBV28 and TRBJ2-5; a weak D match, TRBD1 (5 bases). Looked up from germline, CDR1 is MDHEN and CDR2 is SYDVKM. The CDR3 extends over 13 amino acids. Trimming stripped 5 bases from V and 5 bases from J, with 12 bases between. The CDR3 bases are TGTGCCAGCAGTGGCAGGGTCTGGGAGACCCAGTACTTC. It yields the protein CASSGRVWETQYF.

The chain links TRBV14 to TRBJ2-2, with D perhaps matching TRBD1 (5 bases). Looked up from germline, CDR1 is SGHDN and CDR2 is FVKESK. V lost 3 bases to trimming and J lost 0 bases, with 17 bases between them. The CDR3 contains 18 residues. The CDR3 here is CASSQGRWGDANTGELFF. The CDR3 coding sequence is TGTGCCAGCAGCCAGGGCAGATGGGGCGATGCGAACACCGGGGAGCTGTTTTTT.

Note on this clone: This CDR3 is also generated by other DNA sequences in the sample. V and J are TRBV5-1 and TRBJ2-2; perhaps TRBD2 as D (6 bases). V shed 1 base and J shed 1 base, with 11 bases lying between them. The CDR3 totals 16 residues. Germline-derived CDR1 and CDR2 are SGHRS and YFSETQ. This CDR3 is CASSLFVGGNTGELFF. In DNA form, the CDR3 reads TGCGCCAGCAGCTTGTTTGTGGGAGGGAACACCGGGGAGCTGTTTTTT.

The chain combines TRBV28 with TRBJ1-5; D is uncertain. The CDR3 is 13 residues long. Germline lookup yields CDR1 MDHEN and CDR2 SYDVKM. The V gene lost 8 bases and the J gene lost 1 base, with 9 bases spanning the gap. Here the CDR3 DNA reads TGTGCCAGCTTAGACACCAGCAATCAGCCCCAGCATTTT. Translated: CASLDTSNQPQHF.

This chain uses TRBV4-3 with TRBJ2-7, with D possibly matching TRBD1 (6 bases). CDR1 and CDR2 from the germline V gene are LGHNA and YSLEER. The CDR3 contains 15 residues. V was shortened by 0 bases and J by 3 bases, with 12 bases between the two germline ends. Here the CDR3 DNA reads TGCGCCAGCAGCCAAGAAGGGGGTATGGGCTACGAGCAGTACTTC. Protein: CASSQEGGMGYEQYF.